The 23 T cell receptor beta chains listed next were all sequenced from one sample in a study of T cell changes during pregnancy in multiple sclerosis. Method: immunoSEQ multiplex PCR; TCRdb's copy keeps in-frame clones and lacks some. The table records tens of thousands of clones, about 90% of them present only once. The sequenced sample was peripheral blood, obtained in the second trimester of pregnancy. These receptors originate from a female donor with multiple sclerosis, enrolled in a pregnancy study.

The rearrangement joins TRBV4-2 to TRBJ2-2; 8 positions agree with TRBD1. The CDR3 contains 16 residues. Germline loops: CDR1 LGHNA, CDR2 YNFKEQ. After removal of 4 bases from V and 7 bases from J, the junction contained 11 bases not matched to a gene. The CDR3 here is CASSPVPGQGIGELFF. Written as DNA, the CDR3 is TGTGCCAGCAGCCCAGTTCCCGGACAGGGAATCGGGGAGCTGTTTTTT.

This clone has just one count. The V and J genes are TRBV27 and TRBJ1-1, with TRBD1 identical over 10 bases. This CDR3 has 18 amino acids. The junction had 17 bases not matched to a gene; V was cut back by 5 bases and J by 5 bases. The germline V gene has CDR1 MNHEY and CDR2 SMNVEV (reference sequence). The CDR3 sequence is CASSPSPFRDRGETEAFF. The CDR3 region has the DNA TGTGCCAGCAGTCCCTCCCCGTTTAGGGACAGGGGAGAGACTGAAGCTTTCTTT.

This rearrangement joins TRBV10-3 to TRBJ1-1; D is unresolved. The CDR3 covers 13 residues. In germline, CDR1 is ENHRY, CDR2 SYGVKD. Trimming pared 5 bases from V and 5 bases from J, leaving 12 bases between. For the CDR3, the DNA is TGTGCCATCAGTCCTACCGGGGAAACTGAAGCTTTCTTT. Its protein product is CAISPTGETEAFF.

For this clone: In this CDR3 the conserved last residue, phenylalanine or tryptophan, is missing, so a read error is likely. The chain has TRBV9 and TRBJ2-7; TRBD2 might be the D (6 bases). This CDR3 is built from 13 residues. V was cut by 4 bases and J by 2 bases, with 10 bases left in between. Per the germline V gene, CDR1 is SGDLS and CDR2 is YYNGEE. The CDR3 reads CASSRDFTYEQYL. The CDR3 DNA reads TGTGCCAGCAGCCGGGACTTCACCTACGAGCAGTACCTC.

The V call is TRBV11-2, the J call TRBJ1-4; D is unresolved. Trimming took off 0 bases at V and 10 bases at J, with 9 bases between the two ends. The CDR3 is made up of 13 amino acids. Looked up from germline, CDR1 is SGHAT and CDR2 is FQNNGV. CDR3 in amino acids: CASSLDSPGKLFF. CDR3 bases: TGTGCCAGCAGCTTAGATAGCCCTGGAAAACTGTTTTTT.

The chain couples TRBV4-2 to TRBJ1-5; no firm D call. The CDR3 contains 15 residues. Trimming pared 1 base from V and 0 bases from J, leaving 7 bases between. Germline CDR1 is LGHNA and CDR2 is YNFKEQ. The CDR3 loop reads CASSQAGLSNQPQHF. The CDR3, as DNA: TGTGCCAGCAGCCAAGCGGGTCTTAGCAATCAGCCCCAGCATTTT.

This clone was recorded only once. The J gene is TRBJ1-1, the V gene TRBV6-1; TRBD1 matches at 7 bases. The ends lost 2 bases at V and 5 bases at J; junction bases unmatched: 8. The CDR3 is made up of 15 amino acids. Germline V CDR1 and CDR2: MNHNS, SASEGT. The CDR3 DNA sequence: TGTGCCAGCAGTGAAAGACAGGGTGGGGGGACTGAAGCTTTCTTT. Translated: CASSERQGGGTEAFF.

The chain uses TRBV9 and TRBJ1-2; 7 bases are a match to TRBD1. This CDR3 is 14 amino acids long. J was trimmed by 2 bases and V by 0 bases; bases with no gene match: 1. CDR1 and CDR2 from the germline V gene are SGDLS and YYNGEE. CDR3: CASSVADRNYGYTF. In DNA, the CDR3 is TGTGCCAGCAGCGTAGCGGACAGGAACTATGGCTACACCTTC.

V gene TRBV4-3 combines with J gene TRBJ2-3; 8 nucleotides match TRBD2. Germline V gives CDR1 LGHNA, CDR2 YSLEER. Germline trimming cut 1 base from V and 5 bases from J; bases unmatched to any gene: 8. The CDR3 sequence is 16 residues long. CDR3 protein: CASSQVLAGLGDTQYF. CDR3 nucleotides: TGCGCCAGCAGCCAAGTATTAGCGGGGCTTGGAGATACGCAGTATTTT.

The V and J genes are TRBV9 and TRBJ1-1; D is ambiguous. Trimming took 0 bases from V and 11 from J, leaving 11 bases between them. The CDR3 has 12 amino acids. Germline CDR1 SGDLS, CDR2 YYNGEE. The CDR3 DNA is TGTGCCAGCAGCGTAGTAGGGTCGGGGGCTTTCTTT. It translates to CASSVVGSGAFF.

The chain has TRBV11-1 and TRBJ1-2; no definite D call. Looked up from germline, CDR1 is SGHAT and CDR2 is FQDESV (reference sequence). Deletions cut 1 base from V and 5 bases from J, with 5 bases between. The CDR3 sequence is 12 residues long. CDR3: CASSLGDYGYTF. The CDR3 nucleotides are TGTGCCAGCAGCTTAGGCGATTATGGCTACACCTTC.

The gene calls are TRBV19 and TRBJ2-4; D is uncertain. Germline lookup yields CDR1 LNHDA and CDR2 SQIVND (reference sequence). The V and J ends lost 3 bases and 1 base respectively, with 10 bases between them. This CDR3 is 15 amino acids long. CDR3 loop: CASSMYGLAKNIQYF. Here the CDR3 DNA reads TGTGCCAGTAGTATGTACGGGTTGGCCAAAAACATTCAGTACTTC.

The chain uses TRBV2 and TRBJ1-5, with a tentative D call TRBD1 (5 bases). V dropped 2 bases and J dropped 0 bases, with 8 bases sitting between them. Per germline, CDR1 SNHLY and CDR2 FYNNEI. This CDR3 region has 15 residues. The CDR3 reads CASSEQGYSNQPQHF. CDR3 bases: TGTGCCAGCAGTGAACAGGGCTATAGCAATCAGCCCCAGCATTTT.

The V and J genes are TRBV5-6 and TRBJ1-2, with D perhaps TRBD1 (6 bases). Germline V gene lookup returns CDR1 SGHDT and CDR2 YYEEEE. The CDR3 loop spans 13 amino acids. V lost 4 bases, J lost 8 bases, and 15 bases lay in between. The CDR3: CASSPRQESGYTF. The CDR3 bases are TGTGCCAGCAGCCCCCGACAGGAAAGCGGCTACACCTTC.

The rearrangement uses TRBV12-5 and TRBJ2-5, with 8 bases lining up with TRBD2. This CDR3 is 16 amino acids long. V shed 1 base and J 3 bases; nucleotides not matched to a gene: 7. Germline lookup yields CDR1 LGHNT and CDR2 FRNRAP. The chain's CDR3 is CASGLAPGTRKETQYF. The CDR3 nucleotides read TGTGCTAGTGGTTTGGCCCCCGGGACTAGAAAAGAGACCCAGTACTTC.

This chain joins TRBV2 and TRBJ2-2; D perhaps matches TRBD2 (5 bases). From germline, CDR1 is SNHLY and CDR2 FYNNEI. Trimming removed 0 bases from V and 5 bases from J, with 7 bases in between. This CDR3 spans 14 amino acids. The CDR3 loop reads CASSEAAVTGELFF. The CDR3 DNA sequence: TGTGCCAGCAGTGAAGCAGCGGTTACCGGGGAGCTGTTTTTT.

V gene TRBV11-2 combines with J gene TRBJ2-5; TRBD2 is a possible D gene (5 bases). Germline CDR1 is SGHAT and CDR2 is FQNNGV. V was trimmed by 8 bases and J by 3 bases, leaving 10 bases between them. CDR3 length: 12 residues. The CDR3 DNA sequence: TGTGCCAGCGGCTCGGGGAAAGAGACCCAGTACTTC. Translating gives CASGSGKETQYF.

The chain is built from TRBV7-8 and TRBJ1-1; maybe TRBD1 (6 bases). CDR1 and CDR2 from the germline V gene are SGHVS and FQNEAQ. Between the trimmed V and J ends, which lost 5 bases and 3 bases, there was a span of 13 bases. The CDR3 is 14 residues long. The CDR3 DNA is TGTGCCAGCAGCCCGATGACAGGACACACTGAAGCTTTCTTT. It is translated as CASSPMTGHTEAFF.

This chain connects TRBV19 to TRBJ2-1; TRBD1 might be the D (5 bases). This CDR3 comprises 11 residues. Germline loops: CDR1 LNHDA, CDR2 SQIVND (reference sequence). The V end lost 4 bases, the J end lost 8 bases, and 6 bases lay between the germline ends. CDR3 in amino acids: CASSTGHEQFF. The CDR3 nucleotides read TGTGCCAGTAGTACAGGGCATGAGCAGTTCTTC.

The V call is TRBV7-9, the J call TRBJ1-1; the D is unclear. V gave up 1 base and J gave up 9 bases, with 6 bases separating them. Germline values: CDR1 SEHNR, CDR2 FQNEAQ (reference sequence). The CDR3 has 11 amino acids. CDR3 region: CASSLDSQAFF. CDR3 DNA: TGTGCCAGCAGCTTAGACAGCCAAGCTTTCTTT.

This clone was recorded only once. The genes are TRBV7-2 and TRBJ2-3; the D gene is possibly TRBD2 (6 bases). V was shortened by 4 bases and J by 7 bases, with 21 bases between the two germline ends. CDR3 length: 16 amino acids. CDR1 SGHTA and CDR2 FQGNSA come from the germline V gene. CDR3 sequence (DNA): TGTGCCAGCAGCTCGCGGGACCGAACAAATCTTTATACGCAGTATTTT. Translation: CASSSRDRTNLYTQYF.

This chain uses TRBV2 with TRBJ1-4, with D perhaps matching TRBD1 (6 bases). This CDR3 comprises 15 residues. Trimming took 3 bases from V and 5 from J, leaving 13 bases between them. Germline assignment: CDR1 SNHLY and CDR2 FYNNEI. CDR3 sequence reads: CASSDEDRRNEKLFF. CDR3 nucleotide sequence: TGTGCCAGCAGTGACGAAGACAGGAGAAATGAAAAACTGTTTTTT.

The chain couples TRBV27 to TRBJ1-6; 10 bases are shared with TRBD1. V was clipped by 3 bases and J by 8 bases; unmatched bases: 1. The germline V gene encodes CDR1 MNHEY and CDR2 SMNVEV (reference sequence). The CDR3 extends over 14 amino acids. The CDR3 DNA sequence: TGTGCCAGCAGTTTCGGGACAGGGGATTCACCCCTCCACTTT. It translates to CASSFGTGDSPLHF.